The 6 T cell receptor beta chains below were found in one sample sequenced in a study of T cells in Graves' hyperthyroidism and ophthalmopathy. RNA transcripts gave rise to amplified TCR beta CDR3 regions. HTBI primers were used for first-round RT-PCR of the TCR CDR3. MiXCR, applied by TCRdb to the multiplex PCR reads, yields one record per CDR3 protein. The top ten hold about a sixth of the sample, which has 400,000 to 550,000 distinct CDR3 sequences, about an eighth seen once. The sample taken for sequencing was blood. The receptors derive from a woman younger than 35 with Graves' hyperthyroidism.

In this sample, this clonotype turned up many times. V gene TRBV24-1 combines with J gene TRBJ2-2; perhaps TRBD1 as D (5 bases). With 4 bases removed from V and 4 bases from J, the gap between germline ends came to 18 bases. Germline assignment: CDR1 KGHDR and CDR2 SFDVKD. CDR3 length: 17 amino acids. The CDR3: CATSEQGTSSATGELFF. In DNA form, the CDR3 reads TGTGCCACCAGTGAGCAGGGCACGAGTTCGGCCACCGGGGAGCTGTTTTTT.

The chain employs TRBV6-1 and TRBJ2-1, with 8 bases aligning to TRBD2. The CDR3 loop spans 17 amino acids. Germline lookup yields CDR1 MNHNS and CDR2 SASEGT. V dropped 6 bases and J dropped 0; count of bases not matched to a gene: 10. CDR3 loop: CASSPAGREASYNEQFF. The CDR3 DNA is TGTGCCAGCAGCCCTGCGGGGCGGGAGGCCTCCTACAATGAGCAGTTCTTC.

This clonotype occurred many times. This rearrangement joins TRBV6-5 to TRBJ2-5; either TRBD1 or TRBD2 may fit D (5 bases each). The CDR3 runs 15 residues. V gave up 2 bases and J gave up 3 bases, with 13 bases separating them. Germline CDR1 reads MNHEY; CDR2 reads SVGAGI. The CDR3 coding sequence is TGTGCCAGCAGTTACGGGGCGGCGACTAAAGAGACCCAGTACTTC. Translation gives CASSYGAATKETQYF.

Turning to this clonotype: This may come from a read error, since a much larger clone is one base off. The chain uses TRBV15 and TRBJ1-1; D is perhaps TRBD1 (6 bases). The CDR3 totals 13 residues. CDR1 is LNHNV and CDR2 is YYDKDF in the germline V gene (reference sequence). The CDR3 nucleotides are TGTGCCACCAGCTACCCTTGGGGGGCTGAAGCTTCCTTT. Protein sequence: CATSYPWGAEASF.

The chain links TRBV29-1 to TRBJ1-1, with unresolved D. Germline lookup yields CDR1 SQVTM and CDR2 ANQGSEA. This CDR3 has 13 residues. Trimming cost V 6 bases and J 0 bases, with 11 bases left between them. CDR3 region: CSVHLGLNTEAFF. In nucleotides, the CDR3 is TGCAGCGTCCATTTAGGGTTGAACACTGAAGCTTTCTTT.

This clonotype has more than one count but fewer than ten. This sequence joins TRBV19 and TRBJ2-3, with D maybe TRBD1 (5 bases). The germline gives CDR1 LNHDA, CDR2 SQIVND (reference sequence). Trimming took 0 bases from V and 3 from J, leaving 13 bases between them. The CDR3 is 16 amino acids. The CDR3 spells CASSIDQGSSTDTQYF. In DNA, the CDR3 is TGTGCCAGTAGTATAGACCAGGGTTCCTCGACAGATACGCAGTATTTT. The full variable domain, rest sourced from reference TRBV19 and TRBJ2-3, is DGGITQSPKYLFRKEGQNVTLSCEQNLNHDAMYWYRQDPGQGLRLIYYSQIVNDFQKGDIAEGYSVSREKKESFPLTVTSAQKNPTAFYLCASSIDQGSSTDTQYFGPGTRLTVL.